This T cell receptor beta chain comes out of a study of blood T cell repertoires in COVID-19. Assay used: immunoSEQ multiplex PCR; TCRdb lists only in-frame clones, some missing. The sample includes 200,000 to 300,000 clones, nearly 90% of them seen just once. The table lists this clone with a count of one. CDR3 size: 16 residues. The J segment lost 2 bases and the V segment lost 1 base, leaving 3 bases of the junction unmatched. Germline CDR1 is MGHRA and CDR2 is YSYEKL. The gene calls are TRBV4-1 and TRBJ2-3; 10 bases agree with TRBD2. The sequenced sample consisted of peripheral blood. The clonotype was recovered from a human donor in a cohort sampled during active COVID-19. CDR3 in DNA: TGCGCCAGCAGCCAAGTTAGCGGGGGGCCCACAGATACGCAGTATTTT. This codes for CASSQVSGGPTDTQYF.